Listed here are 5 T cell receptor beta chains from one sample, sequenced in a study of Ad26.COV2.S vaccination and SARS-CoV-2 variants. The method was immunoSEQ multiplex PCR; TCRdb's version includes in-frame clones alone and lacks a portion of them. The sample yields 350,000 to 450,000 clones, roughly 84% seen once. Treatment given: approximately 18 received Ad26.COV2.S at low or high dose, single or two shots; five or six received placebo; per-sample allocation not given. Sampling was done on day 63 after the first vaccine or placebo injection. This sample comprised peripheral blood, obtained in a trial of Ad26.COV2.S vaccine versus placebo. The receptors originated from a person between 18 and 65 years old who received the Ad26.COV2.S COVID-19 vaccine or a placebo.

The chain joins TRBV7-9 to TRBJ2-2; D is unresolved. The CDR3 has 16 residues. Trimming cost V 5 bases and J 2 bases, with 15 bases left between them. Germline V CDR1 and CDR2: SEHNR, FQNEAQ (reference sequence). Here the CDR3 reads CASSPTTVSNTGELFF. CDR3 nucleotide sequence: TGTGCCAGCAGCCCGACGACTGTTTCAAACACCGGGGAGCTGTTTTTT.

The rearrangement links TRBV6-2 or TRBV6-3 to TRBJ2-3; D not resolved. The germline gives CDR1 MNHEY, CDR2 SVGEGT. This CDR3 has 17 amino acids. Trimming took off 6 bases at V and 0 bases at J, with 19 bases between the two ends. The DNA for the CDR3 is TGTGCCAGCAGCTCCCGCCTGGTGCACCCGAGCACAGATACGCAGTATTTT. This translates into CASSSRLVHPSTDTQYF.

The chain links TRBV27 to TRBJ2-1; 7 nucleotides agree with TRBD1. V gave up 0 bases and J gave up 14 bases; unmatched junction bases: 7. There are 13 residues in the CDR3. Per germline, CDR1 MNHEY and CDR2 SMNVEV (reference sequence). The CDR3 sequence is CASSLSPGTEKFF. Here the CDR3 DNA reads TGTGCCAGCAGTTTATCACCGGGGACAGAGAAGTTCTTC.

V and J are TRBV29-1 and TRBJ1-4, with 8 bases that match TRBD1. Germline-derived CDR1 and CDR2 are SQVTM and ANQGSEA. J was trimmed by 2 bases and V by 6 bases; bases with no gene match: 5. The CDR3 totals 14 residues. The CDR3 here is CSVARQGTNEKLFF. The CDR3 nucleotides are TGCAGCGTCGCCCGACAGGGGACTAATGAAAAACTGTTTTTT.

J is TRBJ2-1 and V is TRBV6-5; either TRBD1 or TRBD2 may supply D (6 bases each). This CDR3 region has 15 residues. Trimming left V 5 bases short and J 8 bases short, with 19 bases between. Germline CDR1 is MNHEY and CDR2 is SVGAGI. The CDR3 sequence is CASSPPDRRGDEQFF. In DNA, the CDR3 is TGTGCCAGCAGTCCCCCGGACCGAAGGGGGGATGAGCAGTTCTTC.